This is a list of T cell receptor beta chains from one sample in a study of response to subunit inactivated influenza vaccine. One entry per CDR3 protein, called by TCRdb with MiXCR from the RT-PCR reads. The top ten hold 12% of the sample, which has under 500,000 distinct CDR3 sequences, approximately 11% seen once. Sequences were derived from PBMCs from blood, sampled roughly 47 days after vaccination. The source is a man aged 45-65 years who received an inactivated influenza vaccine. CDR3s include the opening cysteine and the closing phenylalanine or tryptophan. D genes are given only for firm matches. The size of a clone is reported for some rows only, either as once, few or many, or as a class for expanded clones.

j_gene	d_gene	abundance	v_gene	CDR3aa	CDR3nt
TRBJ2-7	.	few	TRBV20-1	CSARGGTSYEQYF	TGCAGTGCTAGAGGAGGGACATCCTACGAGCAGTACTTC
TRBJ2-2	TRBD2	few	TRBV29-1	CSVEGIAGMNTGELFF	TGCAGCGTTGAAGGTATAGCGGGGATGAACACCGGGGAGCTGTTTTTT
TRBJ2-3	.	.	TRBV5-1	CASSLLQFHTDTQYF	TGCGCCAGCAGCTTGCTTCAGTTTCACACAGATACGCAGTATTTT
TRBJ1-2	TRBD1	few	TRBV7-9	CASNHGGQGHGYTF	TGTGCCAGCAACCATGGGGGACAGGGTCATGGCTACACCTTC
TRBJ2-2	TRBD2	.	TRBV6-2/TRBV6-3	CASSYQGLAALFF	TGTGCCAGCAGTTACCAGGGACTAGCGGCGCTGTTTTTT
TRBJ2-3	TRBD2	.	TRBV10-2	CASSEVRGGSTDTQYF	TGCGCCAGCAGTGAGGTTCGGGGGGGAAGCACAGATACGCAGTATTTT
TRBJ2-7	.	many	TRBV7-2	CASSVKSVGEQYF	TGTGCCAGCAGCGTGAAATCGGTGGGCGAGCAGTACTTC
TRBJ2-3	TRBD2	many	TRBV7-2	CASSPRTSGRDTQYF	TGTGCCAGCAGCCCCCGGACTAGCGGGAGGGATACGCAGTATTTT
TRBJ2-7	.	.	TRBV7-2	CASGLPPFSYEQYF	TGTGCCAGCGGCCTCCCGCCCTTCTCCTACGAGCAGTACTTC
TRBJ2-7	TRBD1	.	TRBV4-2	CASSQPEQGINPYEQYF	TGTGCCAGCAGCCAGCCTGAACAGGGGATCAACCCTTACGAGCAGTACTTC
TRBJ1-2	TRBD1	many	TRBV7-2	CASSSGQGISRGYTF	TGTGCCAGCAGCTCGGGACAGGGGATAAGTCGTGGCTACACCTTC
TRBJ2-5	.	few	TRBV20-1	CSARDRFRIQETQYF	TGCAGTGCTAGAGATCGGTTTCGGATACAAGAGACCCAGTACTTC
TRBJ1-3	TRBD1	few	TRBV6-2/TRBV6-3	CASSYRGRGSGNTIYF	TGTGCCAGCAGCTACAGGGGACGCGGCTCTGGAAACACCATATATTTT
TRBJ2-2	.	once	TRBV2	CASRLNQGPGELFF	TGTGCCAGCAGACTGAACCAGGGTCCCGGGGAGCTGTTTTTT
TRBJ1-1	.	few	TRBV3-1	CASSRMGDEAFF	TGTGCCAGCAGCCGTATGGGTGATGAAGCTTTCTTT